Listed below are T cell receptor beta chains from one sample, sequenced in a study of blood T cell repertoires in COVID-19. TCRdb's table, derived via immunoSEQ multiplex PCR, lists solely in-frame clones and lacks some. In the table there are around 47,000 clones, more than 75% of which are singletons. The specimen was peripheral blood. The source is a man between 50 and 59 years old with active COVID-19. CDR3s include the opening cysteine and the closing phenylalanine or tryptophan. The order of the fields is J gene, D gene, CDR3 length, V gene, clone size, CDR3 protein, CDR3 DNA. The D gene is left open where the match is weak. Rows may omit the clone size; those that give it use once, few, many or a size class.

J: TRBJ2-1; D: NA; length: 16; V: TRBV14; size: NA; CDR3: CASSFRTETIPNEQFF; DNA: TGTGCCAGCAGCTTCCGGACAGAGACGATTCCCAATGAGCAGTTCTTC
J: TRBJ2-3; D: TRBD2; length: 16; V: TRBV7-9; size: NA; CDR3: CASSVLAGGIADTQYF; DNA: TGTGCCAGCAGCGTTCTAGCGGGAGGGATCGCAGATACGCAGTATTTT
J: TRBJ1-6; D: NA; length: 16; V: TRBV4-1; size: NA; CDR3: CASSRSWGGDNSPLHF; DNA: TGCGCCAGCAGCCGGTCGTGGGGGGGGGATAATTCACCCCTCCACTTT
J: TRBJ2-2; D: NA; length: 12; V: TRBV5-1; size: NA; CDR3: CASSYGSGELFF; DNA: TGCGCCAGCAGCTACGGGTCCGGGGAGCTGTTTTTT
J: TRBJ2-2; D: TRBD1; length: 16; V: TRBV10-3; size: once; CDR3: CAISPGTGDGTGELFF; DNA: TGTGCCATCAGCCCAGGGACAGGGGATGGCACCGGGGAGCTGTTTTTT
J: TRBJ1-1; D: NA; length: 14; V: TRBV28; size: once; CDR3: CASSLYGGVTEAFF; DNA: TGTGCCAGCAGTTTATACGGGGGAGTGACTGAAGCTTTCTTT
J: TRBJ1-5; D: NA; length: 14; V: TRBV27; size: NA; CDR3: CASSLLGLNQPQHF; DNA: TGTGCCAGCAGTTTGTTGGGCCTGAATCAGCCCCAGCATTTT
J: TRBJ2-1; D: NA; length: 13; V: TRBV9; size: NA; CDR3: CASSVGGRGEQFF; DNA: TGTGCCAGCAGCGTAGGGGGGCGAGGGGAGCAGTTCTTC
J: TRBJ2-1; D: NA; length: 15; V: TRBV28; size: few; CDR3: CASQQGTRSYNEQFF; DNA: TGTGCCAGTCAACAGGGCACCCGCTCCTACAATGAGCAGTTCTTC
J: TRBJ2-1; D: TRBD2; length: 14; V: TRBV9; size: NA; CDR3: CASSVSGGSNEQFF; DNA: TGTGCCAGCAGCGTTAGCGGGGGGAGTAATGAGCAGTTCTTC
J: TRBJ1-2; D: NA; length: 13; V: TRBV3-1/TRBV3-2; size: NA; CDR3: CASSRGTTYGYTF; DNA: TGTGCCAGCAGCCGTGGGACAACTTATGGCTACACCTTC
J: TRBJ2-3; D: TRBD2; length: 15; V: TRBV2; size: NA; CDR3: CASRGTSGETDTQYF; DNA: TGTGCCAGCAGGGGGACTAGCGGGGAAACAGATACGCAGTATTTT
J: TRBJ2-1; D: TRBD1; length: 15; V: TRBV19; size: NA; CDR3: CASSTLDRTYNEQFF; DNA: TGTGCCAGTAGTACCCTGGACAGGACCTACAATGAGCAGTTCTTC
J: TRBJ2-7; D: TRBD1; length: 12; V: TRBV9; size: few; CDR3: CASSGQGHEQYF; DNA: TGTGCCAGCAGCGGACAGGGGCACGAGCAGTACTTC
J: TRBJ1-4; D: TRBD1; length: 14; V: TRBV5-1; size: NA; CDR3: CASSQTGGEEKLFF; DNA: TGCGCCAGCAGCCAGACAGGGGGAGAAGAAAAACTGTTTTTT
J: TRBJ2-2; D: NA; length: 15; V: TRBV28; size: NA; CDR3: CASSLGASNTGELFF; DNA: TGTGCCAGCAGTTTAGGAGCGTCGAACACCGGGGAGCTGTTTTTT
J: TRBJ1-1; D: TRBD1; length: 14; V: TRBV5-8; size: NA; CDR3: CASSFRQGRTEAFF; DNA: TGTGCCAGCAGCTTCCGACAGGGCCGGACTGAAGCTTTCTTT
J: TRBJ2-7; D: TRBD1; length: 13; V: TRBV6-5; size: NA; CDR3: CASSRGQYYEQYF; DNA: TGTGCCAGCAGTCGGGGACAGTACTACGAGCAGTACTTC
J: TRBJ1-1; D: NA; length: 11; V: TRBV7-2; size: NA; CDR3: CASSSYTEAFF; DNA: TGTGCCAGCAGCTCGTACACTGAAGCTTTCTTT
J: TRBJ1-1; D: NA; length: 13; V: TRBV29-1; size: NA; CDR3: CSVEQGPRSMAFF; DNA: TGCAGCGTTGAGCAGGGTCCCCGGTCGATGGCTTTCTTT
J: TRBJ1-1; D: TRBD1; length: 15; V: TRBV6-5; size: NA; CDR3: CASSRSTTGKTEAFF; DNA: TGTGCCAGCAGCCGATCGACGACAGGGAAGACTGAAGCTTTCTTT
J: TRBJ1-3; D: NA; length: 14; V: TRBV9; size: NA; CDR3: CASSQHYSGNTIYF; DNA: TGTGCCAGCAGCCAACATTATTCGGGAAACACCATATATTTT
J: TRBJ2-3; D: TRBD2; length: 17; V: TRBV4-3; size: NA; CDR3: CASSQRTSGRIADTQYF; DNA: TGCGCCAGCAGCCAAAGAACTAGCGGGAGAATCGCAGATACGCAGTATTTT
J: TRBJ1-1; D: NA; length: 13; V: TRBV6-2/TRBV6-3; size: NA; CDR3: CASSRSEVTEAFF; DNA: TGTGCCAGCAGCCGCAGTGAGGTCACTGAAGCTTTCTTT
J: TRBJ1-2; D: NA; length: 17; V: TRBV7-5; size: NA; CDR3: CARSLSIGTGYNYGYTF; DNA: TGTGCCAGAAGCTTATCGATCGGGACAGGATATAACTATGGCTACACCTTC
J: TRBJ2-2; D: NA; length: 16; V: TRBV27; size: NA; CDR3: CASRTNRASRPGELFF; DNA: TGTGCCAGCAGGACTAACCGTGCAAGTCGTCCCGGGGAGCTGTTTTTT
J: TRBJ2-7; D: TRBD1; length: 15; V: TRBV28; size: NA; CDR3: CASSSSGQGTYEQYF; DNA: TGTGCCAGCAGTTCCTCGGGACAGGGGACCTACGAGCAGTACTTC
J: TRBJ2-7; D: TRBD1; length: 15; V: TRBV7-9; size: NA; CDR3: CASSLGTGRAYEQYF; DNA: TGTGCCAGCAGCCTCGGGACAGGAAGGGCATACGAGCAGTACTTC
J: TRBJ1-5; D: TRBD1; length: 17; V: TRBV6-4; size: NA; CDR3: CASRRRDRGLINQPQHF; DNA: TGTGCCAGCAGACGCCGGGACAGGGGGCTTATCAATCAGCCCCAGCATTTT
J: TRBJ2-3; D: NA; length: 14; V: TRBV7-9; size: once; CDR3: CASSLRGGTDTQYF; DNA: TGTGCCAGCAGCTTAAGGGGGGGGACAGATACGCAGTATTTT
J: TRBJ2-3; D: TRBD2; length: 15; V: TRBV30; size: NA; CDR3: CAWSHPSGSTDTQYF; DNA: TGTGCCTGGAGCCACCCTAGCGGAAGCACAGATACGCAGTATTTT
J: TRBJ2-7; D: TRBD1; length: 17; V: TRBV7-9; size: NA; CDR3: CASSLGVLGTAYYEQYF; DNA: TGTGCCAGCAGCTTAGGAGTTCTGGGGACAGCCTACTACGAGCAGTACTTC
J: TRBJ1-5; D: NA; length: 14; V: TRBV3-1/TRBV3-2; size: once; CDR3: CASSQGGLNQPQHF; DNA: TGTGCCAGCAGCCAAGGGGGCTTGAATCAGCCCCAGCATTTT
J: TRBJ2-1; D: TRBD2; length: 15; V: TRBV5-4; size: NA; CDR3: CASSIRTSGRNEQFF; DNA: TGTGCCAGCAGCATCAGGACTAGCGGGAGAAATGAGCAGTTCTTC
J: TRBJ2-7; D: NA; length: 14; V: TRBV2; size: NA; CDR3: CASSDVDRSHEQYF; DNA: TGTGCCAGCAGTGACGTCGACAGGTCCCACGAGCAGTACTTC
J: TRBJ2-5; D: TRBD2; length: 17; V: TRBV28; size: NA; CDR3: CASSSYASSGLKETQYF; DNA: TGTGCCAGCAGTTCCTATGCTTCTAGCGGATTGAAAGAGACCCAGTACTTC
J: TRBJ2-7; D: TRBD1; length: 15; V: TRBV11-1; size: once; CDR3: CASSWPGQGAREQYF; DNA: TGTGCCAGCAGCTGGCCGGGACAGGGCGCTCGCGAGCAGTACTTC
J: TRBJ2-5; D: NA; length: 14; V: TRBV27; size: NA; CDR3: CASSLGGWQETQYF; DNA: TGTGCCAGCAGTCTCGGAGGCTGGCAAGAGACCCAGTACTTC
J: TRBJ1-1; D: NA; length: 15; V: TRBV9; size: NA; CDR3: CASSVVGDKNTEAFF; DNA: TGTGCCAGCAGCGTAGTCGGGGACAAGAACACTGAAGCTTTCTTT
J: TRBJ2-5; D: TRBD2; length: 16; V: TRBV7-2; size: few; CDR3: CASSLGLAGPQETQYF; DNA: TGTGCCAGCAGCTTAGGACTAGCGGGACCTCAAGAGACCCAGTACTTC
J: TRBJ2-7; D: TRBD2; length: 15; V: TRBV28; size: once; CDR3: CASSLASGIPYEQYF; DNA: TGTGCCAGCAGTTTAGCTAGCGGGATACCCTACGAGCAGTACTTC
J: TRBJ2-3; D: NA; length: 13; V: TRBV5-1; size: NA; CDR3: CASSLGDEDTQYF; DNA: TGCGCCAGCAGCTTGGGAGATGAAGATACGCAGTATTTT
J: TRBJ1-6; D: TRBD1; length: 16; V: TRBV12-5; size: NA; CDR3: CASGSPDRAYNSPLHF; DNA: TGTGCTAGTGGTTCCCCAGACAGGGCATATAATTCACCCCTCCACTTT
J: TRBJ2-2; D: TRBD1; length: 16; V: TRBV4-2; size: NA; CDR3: CASSQVYRGRAGELFF; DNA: TGTGCCAGCAGCCAAGTTTACAGGGGGCGCGCGGGGGAGCTGTTTTTT
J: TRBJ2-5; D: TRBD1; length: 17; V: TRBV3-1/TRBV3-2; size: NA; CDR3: CASSQARTGGSKETQYF; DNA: TGTGCCAGCAGCCAGGCCCGCACAGGGGGCTCGAAGGAGACCCAGTACTTC